Shown below are 16 T cell receptor beta chains from a single sample sequenced in a study of OX40 agonist ivuxolimab in advanced cancers. Generated by immunoSEQ multiplex PCR, the TCRdb table keeps only in-frame clones and is missing some. The profile shows around 60,000 clones, about 87% of them singletons. Material: CD4+ or CD8+ T cells sorted from blood, obtained in a trial of the OX40 agonist ivuxolimab. The receptors come from an adult with an advanced solid tumor such as melanoma, head and neck, liver or kidney cancer.

The chain joins TRBV30 to TRBJ1-4, with no clear D. The V end was cut by 0 bases, the J end by 8 bases, with 4 bases between. The CDR3 sequence is 11 residues long. Germline values: CDR1 GTSNPN, CDR2 SVGIG (reference sequence). CDR3 coding DNA: TGTGCCTGGAGTGTAAGGGAAAAACTGTTTTTT. Protein: CAWSVREKLFF.

The rearrangement links TRBV1 to TRBJ1-1; the table's TRBD1 call for D was not verified on the DNA. TRBV1 is a pseudogene segment. This CDR3 contains 18 residues. For the CDR3, the DNA is TGCACCAGCAGCCAAAATAAACATATTGACAGGGGCGGAACTGAAGCTTTCTTT. It is translated as CTSSQNKHIDRGGTEAFF.

On this clone: The germline gene is not matched at one end of the junction; a read error may be the cause. CDR3 DNA sequence: TGTGCCAGCACCTTAGGGACAGGGGGGGATGAAAAACTGTTTTTT. It encodes CASTLGTGGDEKLFF. The V gene is TRBV7-8, the J gene TRBJ1-4; 11 bases are a match to TRBD1. CDR1 and CDR2 from the germline V gene are SGHVS and FQNEAQ. This CDR3 is 15 amino acids long.

J is TRBJ1-2 and V is TRBV28; no clear D gene. Trimming took 7 bases from V and 5 from J, leaving 17 bases between them. The CDR3 runs to 14 residues. Germline CDR1 reads MDHEN; CDR2 reads SYDVKM. The DNA for the CDR3 is TGTGCCAGCACCAGGTGGGCGGTCGGGTATGGCTACACCTTC. Translated: CASTRWAVGYGYTF.

This clone appeared a single time. V gene TRBV28 combines with J gene TRBJ2-2; D possibly matches TRBD1 or TRBD2 (6 bases each). Germline V gene sequence: CDR1 MDHEN, CDR2 SYDVKM. This CDR3 comprises 16 residues. Trimming pared 8 bases from V and 7 bases from J, leaving 23 bases between. The CDR3 spells CASLDGGSSLGGELFF. The DNA for the CDR3 is TGTGCCAGCCTTGACGGGGGCTCCTCGCTGGGCGGGGAGCTGTTTTTT.

This clone was seen more than once but under ten times. The genes are TRBV5-5 and TRBJ1-1, with D possibly being TRBD1 (5 bases). The germline V gene has CDR1 SGHKS and CDR2 YYEKEE (reference sequence). The CDR3 has 14 residues. V was trimmed by 5 bases and J by 0 bases, leaving 11 bases between them. CDR3 region: CASRGDVLNTEAFF. The CDR3 DNA follows: TGTGCCAGCAGGGGGGATGTTTTGAACACTGAAGCTTTCTTT.

The chain recombines TRBV30 with TRBJ2-4; no clear D. The germline CDR1 and CDR2 sequences are GTSNPN and SVGIG (reference sequence). With 2 bases removed from V and 0 bases from J, the gap between germline ends came to 14 bases. The CDR3 sequence is 16 residues long. In DNA, the CDR3 is TGTGCCTGGAGTCCCATTGGGCGAATAGCCAAAAACATTCAGTACTTC. It codes for CAWSPIGRIAKNIQYF. The entire variable domain, with the rest obtained from reference TRBV30 and TRBJ2-4, is as follows: SQTIHQWPATLVQPVGSPLSLECTVEGTSNPNLYWYRQAAGRGLQLLFYSVGIGQISSEVPQNLSASRPQDRQFILSSKKLLLSDSGFYLCAWSPIGRIAKNIQYFGAGTRLSVL.

The gene calls are TRBV6-1 and TRBJ1-5; TRBD1 agrees at 8 bases. CDR3 length: 14 residues. Germline loops: CDR1 MNHNS, CDR2 SASEGT. V lost 3 bases and J lost 7; bases outside the gene matches: 5. The CDR3 sequence: CASSETGAEQPQHF. The CDR3 DNA follows: TGTGCCAGCAGTGAGACAGGGGCGGAGCAGCCCCAGCATTTT.

The CDR3 loop is CTLGGDEQYF. The CDR3 nucleotides read TGCACCCTGGGGGGGGACGAGCAGTACTTC. The chain carries TRBV29-1 and TRBJ2-7; 7 nucleotides match TRBD2. Germline V lookup: CDR1 SQVTM, CDR2 ANQGSEA. The CDR3 has 10 amino acids.

The chain recombines TRBV10-1 with TRBJ2-3; either TRBD1 or TRBD2 may supply D (5 bases each). The germline CDR1 and CDR2 sequences are WNHNN and SYGVQD (reference sequence). CDR3 length equals 16 residues. V was cut by 0 bases and J by 4 bases, with 14 bases left in between. CDR3 bases: TGCGCCAGCAGTGAGTCGAGACGGGGACCAGCAGATACGCAGTATTTT. Translation gives CASSESRRGPADTQYF.

This clone has only one observation. The chain is built from TRBV7-8 and TRBJ1-3; 7 bases map to TRBD1. This CDR3 has 16 residues. Germline V CDR1 and CDR2: SGHVS, FQNEAQ. J gave up 0 bases and V 1 base, and 3 bases lay outside the gene matches. CDR3 in amino acids: CASSLGTGSSGNTIYF. In nucleotides, the CDR3 is TGTGCCAGCAGCTTAGGGACAGGATCCTCTGGAAACACCATATATTTT. The whole variable domain, remainder taken from reference TRBV7-8 and TRBJ1-3, is GAGVSQSPRYKVAKRGQDVALRCDPISGHVSLFWYQQALGQGPEFLTYFQNEAQLDKSGLPSDRFFAERPEGSVSTLKIQRTQQEDSAVYLCASSLGTGSSGNTIYFGEGSWLTVV.

The rearrangement links TRBV28 to TRBJ1-6, with D tentatively TRBD1 (5 bases). This CDR3 is built from 15 residues. Deletions cut 2 bases from V and 7 bases from J, with 12 bases between. Per germline, CDR1 MDHEN and CDR2 SYDVKM. CDR3 region: CASSLRTILNSPLHF. In DNA, the CDR3 is TGTGCCAGCAGTTTAAGGACAATTCTGAATTCACCCCTCCACTTT.

The table lists this clone with a count of one. J is TRBJ2-3 and V is TRBV13; a weak D match, TRBD1 (6 bases). CDR1 is PRHDT and CDR2 is FYEKMQ in the germline V gene (reference sequence). V lost 6 bases, J lost 4 bases, and 11 bases lay in between. The length of the CDR3 is 13 residues. CDR3 in DNA: TGTGCCAGCAGGTCACAGGGCGCAGATACGCAGTATTTT. Protein product: CASRSQGADTQYF.

The chain has TRBV4-2 and TRBJ1-1; D may be TRBD1 (5 bases). Trimming cost V 1 base and J 11 bases, with 11 bases left between them. The length of the CDR3 is 12 residues. Per germline, CDR1 LGHNA and CDR2 YNFKEQ. CDR3 sequence: CASSQAGAKAFF. CDR3 nucleotides: TGTGCCAGCAGCCAAGCCGGGGCTAAGGCTTTCTTT.

The chain carries TRBV18 and TRBJ1-1; 7 positions agree with TRBD1. The CDR3 has 13 amino acids. V trimming: 6 bases; J trimming: 5 bases; junction bases outside the gene matches: 6. The germline V gene has CDR1 KGHSH and CDR2 LQKENI. The CDR3 DNA reads as TGTGCCAGCTCTACGACAGGGCTTACTGAAGCTTTCTTT. It is translated as CASSTTGLTEAFF.

This clone was seen a handful of times. The chain joins TRBV7-9 to TRBJ1-1; no reliable D call. The CDR3 is made up of 14 amino acids. From germline, CDR1 is SEHNR and CDR2 FQNEAQ (reference sequence). V dropped 6 bases and J dropped 1 base, with 12 bases sitting between them. The CDR3 reads CASSRMGGNTEAFF. The CDR3 DNA reads as TGTGCCAGCAGTCGAATGGGAGGGAACACTGAAGCTTTCTTT.